This TCR beta chain was identified in a study of monozygotic twins with inflammatory bowel disease. CDR1 and CDR2 (germline): SGHTA, FQGTGA. The CDR3 is 13 residues long. No sorting of T cells preceded isolation of total RNA from whole blood. The cDNA of both the TCRalpha and TCRbeta chains was subjected to two nested PCRs of about 16 and 10 cycles. TCRdb reprocessed the 5' RACE reads, keeping one entry per CDR3 protein, no DNA. This listing includes around 450,000 distinct CDR3 sequences. This chain connects TRBV7-3 to TRBJ2-1; TCRdb's D call of TRBD1 is untestable without DNA. This receptor was identified in a human donor with ulcerative colitis or Crohn's disease, or a healthy co-twin of an affected twin (not recorded which). What was sequenced was blood. The CDR3 is CASGRGYSNQQFF.